Shown below are 13 T cell receptor beta chains from a single sample sequenced in a study of T cells in women clearing cervical HPV infection. Some clones are missing from TCRdb's copy, which holds only in-frame ones; the method was immunoSEQ multiplex PCR. This sample carries more than 25,000 clones, with under 25% going to the ten biggest clones. Specimen: blood buffy coat. Receptors originate from a woman aged 18-70 years with a cervical HPV16 infection that either progressed to CIN3+ or cleared (not recorded which).

A word on this clone: The observed sequence ends 3 residues before the CDR3 terminus, with the missing tail filled in from the germline J gene. The genes are TRBV5-1 and TRBJ1-1, with TRBD1 as a possible D gene (5 bases). The CDR3 has 13 amino acids. Per germline, CDR1 SGHRS and CDR2 YFSETQ. The CDR3 reads CASSLEGQMNAFF. Incomplete CDR3 DNA: TGCGCCAGCAGCTTGGAGGGGCAAATGAAT.

On this clone: The CDR3 end is not reached by the read, which stops 3 residues before it; the germline J gene fills it in. The chain carries TRBV7-8 and TRBJ1-1; 8 nucleotides match TRBD1. Germline V lookup: CDR1 SGHVS, CDR2 FQNEAQ. The V and J ends lost 5 bases and 5 bases, in that order; junction bases with no gene match: 13. The CDR3 extends over 16 amino acids. The DNA read from the CDR3 is TGTGCCAGCAGCCCGCAGGGGGCGCGGGTTCGAACTGAA. This translates into CASSPQGARVRTE. The full CDR3 sequence reads CASSPQGARVRTEAFF.

The DNA read from the CDR3 is TGTGCCAGCTCATCATTGACAGGGGAGGCGACC. It yields the protein CASSSLTGEAT. The entire CDR3 sequence reads CASSSLTGEATQYF. V usage is TRBV18 and J usage is TRBJ2-5; TRBD1 agrees at 8 bases. The CDR3 end lies 3 residues beyond the end of the read and is filled in from the germline J gene. In germline, CDR1 is KGHSH, CDR2 LQKENI. J was trimmed by 7 bases and V by 5 bases; bases with no gene match: 9. This CDR3 region has 14 residues. Using reference TRBV18 and TRBJ2-5 for the parts outside the CDR3, the full variable domain is NAGVMQNPRHLVRRRGQEARLRCSPMKGHSHVYWYRQLPEEGLKFMVYLQKENIIDESGMPKERFSAEFPKEGPSILRIQQVVRGDSAAYFCASSSLTGEATQYFGPGTRLLVL.

Points on this clone: The read is 3 residues too short to cover the CDR3 end, so that end is filled in from the germline J gene. The genes are TRBV19 and TRBJ2-2, with 9 bases that match TRBD1. Per germline, CDR1 LNHDA and CDR2 SQIVND (reference sequence). The CDR3 runs to 17 residues. The covered CDR3 bases are TGTGCCAGTAGTACGGACAGGGGTTTTGCATCTAATGAAAAG. This encodes CASSTDRGFASNEK. The entire CDR3 protein reads CASSTDRGFASNEKLFF.

With respect to this clone: The read halts 3 residues ahead of the CDR3 end, with the missing end drawn from the germline J gene. This chain links TRBV20-1 with TRBJ1-5; 9 nucleotides agree with TRBD1. After removal of 1 base from V and 5 bases from J, the junction contained 3 bases not matched to a gene. Germline V lookup: CDR1 DFQATT, CDR2 SNEGSKA (reference sequence). CDR3 size: 14 residues. The CDR3 sequence is CSARGDRDHQPQHF. CDR3 DNA, as far as it was read: TGCAGTGCTAGAGGGGACAGGGATCATCAGCCC.

A note on this clone: The read stops 3 residues short of the end of the CDR3; the missing end is completed from the germline J gene. The chain recombines TRBV6-1 with TRBJ2-1; the D gene is possibly TRBD2 (5 bases). The CDR3 extends over 13 amino acids. Germline V CDR1 and CDR2: MNHNS, SASEGT. V was pared by 3 bases and J by 6 bases, with 9 bases between. CDR3 DNA (partial): TGTGCCAGCAGTGATAGCGTTAGCAATGAG. It codes for CASSDSVSNE. The CDR3 in full is CASSDSVSNEQFF.

Comments on this clone: The CDR3 end falls 3 residues outside the read, so it is completed with the germline J gene. The rearrangement joins TRBV19 to TRBJ2-1, with 9 bases matching TRBD1. The ends lost 5 bases at V and 4 bases at J; junction bases unmatched: 6. This CDR3 contains 15 residues. Germline CDR1 LNHDA, CDR2 SQIVND (reference sequence). CDR3 sequence reads: CASSPDRGGYNEQFF. CDR3 bases read: TGTGCCAGTAGTCCCGACAGGGGGGGATACAATGAG. The variable domain in full, completed from reference TRBV19 and TRBJ2-1, reads DGGITQSPKYLFRKEGQNVTLSCEQNLNHDAMYWYRQDPGQGLRLIYYSQIVNDFQKGDIAEGYSVSREKKESFPLTVTSAQKNPTAFYLCASSPDRGGYNEQFFGPGTRLTVL.

Of note for this clone: The read comes to an end 3 residues before the CDR3 does, leaving the germline J gene to fill in the end. This rearrangement joins TRBV5-1 to TRBJ2-1; D might be TRBD2 (7 bases). Deletions cut 4 bases from V and 3 bases from J, with 17 bases between. Germline V lookup: CDR1 SGHRS, CDR2 YFSETQ. The CDR3 sequence is 16 residues long. The CDR3 sequence: CASSEGGGSLYNEQFF. The CDR3 DNA, read in part, is TGCGCCAGCAGCGAAGGGGGGGGATCCCTCTACAATGAG.

About this clone: Read data end 3 residues before the CDR3 end; the end is taken from the germline J gene. V usage is TRBV10-3 and J usage is TRBJ2-7; D gene unclear. Germline V CDR1 and CDR2: ENHRY, SYGVKD. The length of the CDR3 is 11 residues. V lost 3 bases and J 5 bases, leaving 5 bases between the germline ends. The DNA read from the CDR3 is TGTGCCATCAGTGATCTACACGAG. Translation: CAISDLHE. The whole CDR3 sequence is CAISDLHEQYF.

As concerns this clone: The CDR3 end lies 3 residues beyond the end of the read and is filled in from the germline J gene. The rearrangement links TRBV30 to TRBJ1-4; 9 bases agree with TRBD1. This CDR3 has 14 amino acids. In germline, CDR1 is GTSNPN, CDR2 SVGIG (reference sequence). Trimming removed 4 bases from V and 8 bases from J; junction bases left unmatched: 8. The CDR3 bases that were read are TGTGCCTGGAACCCGACAGGGGGGAGGGAAAAA. This sequence encodes CAWNPTGGREK. The entire CDR3 protein is CAWNPTGGREKLFF.

Partial CDR3 DNA: TGTGCCAGCTCACCGACGGGGAACAATCAGCCG. It specifies CASSPTGNNQP. The whole CDR3 region reads CASSPTGNNQPQYF. The rearrangement links TRBV18 to TRBJ2-3; perhaps TRBD2 as D (5 bases). Read sequence stops 3 residues before the CDR3 end, and the germline J gene provides the missing end. Germline assignment: CDR1 KGHSH and CDR2 LQKENI. The CDR3 sequence is 14 residues long.

Notes on this clone: The read ends 3 residues early relative to the CDR3; the germline J gene fills the gap. The chain joins TRBV6-2 or TRBV6-3 to TRBJ2-5; maybe TRBD2 (6 bases). V was cut by 6 bases and J by 6 bases, with 17 bases left in between. Per the germline V gene, CDR1 is MNHEY and CDR2 is SVGEGT. The CDR3 runs to 14 residues. The CDR3 loop is CASSPRLSGQTQYF. Partial CDR3 DNA: TGTGCCAGCAGCCCTCGGTTGAGCGGGCAGACC.

The CDR3: CATRQISGNTIYF. The part of the CDR3 DNA that was read is TGTGCCACCCGACAGATCTCTGGAAACACC. This chain uses TRBV12-3 or TRBV12-4 with TRBJ1-3, with D possibly being TRBD1 (5 bases). The sequenced fragment ends 3 residues before the CDR3 boundary, so the rest is inferred from the germline J gene. The CDR3 sequence is 13 residues long. Trimming took 10 bases from V and 0 from J, leaving 10 bases between them.